The 23 T cell receptor beta chains in this list originate from one sample, sequenced in a study of blood T cell repertoires in COVID-19. Method: immunoSEQ multiplex PCR; TCRdb's copy keeps in-frame clones and lacks some. This table has some 110,000 clones, roughly 80% appearing once. The sample was peripheral blood. The receptors shown here come from a woman aged 80 or over with acute or convalescent COVID-19.

V usage is TRBV29-1 and J usage is TRBJ2-4, with TRBD1 as a possible D gene (7 bases). V dropped 4 bases and J dropped 1 base, with 11 bases sitting between them. The CDR3 extends over 14 amino acids. In germline, CDR1 is SQVTM, CDR2 ANQGSEA. The CDR3 spells CSVGDSGAKNIQYF. CDR3 coding DNA: TGCAGCGTTGGGGACAGCGGGGCCAAAAACATTCAGTACTTC.

The chain links TRBV7-8 to TRBJ2-7, with 7 positions matching TRBD1. CDR3 length: 15 residues. V shed 5 bases, J shed 0 bases, and the junction held 7 bases outside the gene matches. Germline loops: CDR1 SGHVS, CDR2 FQNEAQ. Here the CDR3 reads CASSTRQGSSYEQYF. The CDR3 coding sequence is TGTGCCAGCAGCACGAGACAGGGTTCCTCCTACGAGCAGTACTTC.

This chain connects TRBV10-2 to TRBJ2-6; no clear D. Germline V gene sequence: CDR1 WSHSY, CDR2 SAAADI. CDR3 size: 16 residues. V was trimmed by 2 bases and J by 3 bases, leaving 11 bases between them. The DNA for the CDR3 is TGCGCCAGCAGTGAGGAGTGGAGAGGTGGGGCCAACGTCCTGACTTTC. Translation: CASSEEWRGGANVLTF.

This clone showed up just once. The chain has TRBV27 and TRBJ1-1; a weak D match, TRBD1 (5 bases). Looked up from germline, CDR1 is MNHEY and CDR2 is SMNVEV (reference sequence). The CDR3 extends over 15 amino acids. V dropped 5 bases and J dropped 0 bases, with 13 bases sitting between them. DNA for the CDR3: TGTGCCAGCAGTCCCTGGGGGGGGATGAACACTGAAGCTTTCTTT. Encoded protein: CASSPWGGMNTEAFF.

The gene calls are TRBV21-1 and TRBJ2-7; TRBD1, the table's D call, lacks a check against the DNA. TRBV21-1 is a documented pseudogene. The CDR3 is made up of 13 amino acids. CDR3 protein: CASSKDRSYEQYV. The CDR3, as DNA: TGTGCCAGCAGCAAGGACAGATCCTACGAGCAGTACGTC.

This clone was seen only once. V is TRBV5-6 and J is TRBJ2-1; 8 bases align to TRBD1. The CDR3 extends over 13 amino acids. The V segment lost 4 bases and the J segment 8 bases; nucleotides outside the gene matches: 5. Germline V lookup: CDR1 SGHDT, CDR2 YYEEEE. In DNA, the CDR3 is TGTGCCAGCAGCAACGACAGGGGCTATGAGCAGTTCTTC. It encodes CASSNDRGYEQFF.

The chain joins TRBV29-1 to TRBJ2-2; D is uncertain. V lost 4 bases and J lost 4, with 4 bases in between. The CDR3 extends over 11 amino acids. Germline V CDR1 and CDR2: SQVTM, ANQGSEA. CDR3 DNA: TGCAGCGTTGCTCTCACCGGGGAGCTGTTTTTT. This sequence encodes CSVALTGELFF.

This rearrangement joins TRBV5-1 to TRBJ2-3; the match to TRBD2 covers 9 bases. V dropped 2 bases and J dropped 5; count of bases not matched to a gene: 6. Germline CDR1 and CDR2: SGHRS and YFSETQ. The CDR3 extends over 15 amino acids. In DNA, the CDR3 is TGCGCCAGCAGCTTTAGCGGGAGAGGTGGAGATACGCAGTATTTT. Its protein product is CASSFSGRGGDTQYF.

V and J are TRBV29-1 and TRBJ2-5, with 9 bases matching TRBD2. The CDR3 totals 15 residues. CDR1 is SQVTM, CDR2 ANQGSEA, per germline. V lost 4 bases, J lost 3 bases, and 9 bases stayed unmatched. CDR3 sequence (DNA): TGCAGCGTTGCCCGGCGGGCTAGCGGGGAAGAGACCCAGTACTTC. Translating gives CSVARRASGEETQYF.

The chain recombines TRBV5-8 with TRBJ1-4; possibly TRBD1 for D (5 bases). The CDR3 has 15 amino acids. V was pared by 4 bases and J by 8 bases, with 18 bases between. CDR1 is SGHTS and CDR2 is YDEGEE in the germline V gene. In nucleotides, the CDR3 is TGTGCCAGCAGCCTCAGTTGGGGGGTACGGGAAAAACTGTTTTTT. Encoded protein: CASSLSWGVREKLFF. The complete variable domain, with remaining parts taken from reference TRBV5-8 and TRBJ1-4, reads EAGVTQSPTHLIKTRGQQATLRCSPISGHTSVYWYQQALGLGLQFLLWYDEGEERNRGNFPPRFSGRQFPNYSSELNVNALELEDSALYLCASSLSWGVREKLFFGSGTQLSVL.

The CDR3 nucleotides are TGTGCCACCAGTGATTTGACAAGCGCTTATGGCTACACCTTC. This encodes CATSDLTSAYGYTF. The chain is built from TRBV24-1 and TRBJ1-2, with D unclear. Germline-derived CDR1 and CDR2 are KGHDR and SFDVKD. The CDR3 runs 14 residues. The V gene lost 0 bases and the J gene lost 5 bases, with 9 bases spanning the gap.

The V gene is TRBV3-1 (or the pseudogene TRBV3-2), the J gene TRBJ1-1; D is undetermined. Germline assignment: CDR1 LGHDT and CDR2 YNNKEL (reference sequence). The V end was cut by 0 bases, the J end by 7 bases, with 6 bases between. This CDR3 spans 12 amino acids. The CDR3 bases are TGTGCCAGCAGCCAAGACCGAGTTGAAGCTTTCTTT. It is translated as CASSQDRVEAFF.

This chain links TRBV11-2 with TRBJ2-7, with 9 positions matching TRBD2. CDR3 length equals 15 residues. In germline, CDR1 is SGHAT, CDR2 FQNNGV. V dropped 5 bases and J dropped 1; count of bases not matched to a gene: 6. The chain's CDR3 is CASSHSGSGSYEQYV. The CDR3 nucleotides read TGTGCCAGCAGCCATAGCGGGAGTGGGTCCTACGAGCAGTACGTC.

This chain connects TRBV5-1 to TRBJ2-2; TRBD2 aligns across 7 bases. The CDR3 is 14 residues long. The germline V gene encodes CDR1 SGHRS and CDR2 YFSETQ. With 4 bases clipped from V and 5 bases from J, the junction kept 5 bases outside the gene matches. The CDR3 reads CASSPAGVTGELFF. Written as DNA, the CDR3 is TGCGCCAGCAGCCCGGCGGGAGTTACCGGGGAGCTGTTTTTT.

The chain has TRBV12-3 or TRBV12-4 and TRBJ2-7; no definite D call. The CDR3 loop spans 13 amino acids. The V end was cut by 0 bases, the J end by 3 bases, with 6 bases between. Here the CDR3 reads CASSLAQLYEQYF. Here the CDR3 DNA reads TGTGCCAGCAGTTTAGCACAGCTCTACGAGCAGTACTTC.

The CDR3 DNA reads TGTGCCAGCAGTGGACTCCAGAGGAACACTGAAGCTTTCTTT. Translating gives CASSGLQRNTEAFF. The rearrangement joins TRBV2 to TRBJ1-1; D remains ambiguous. Germline CDR1 SNHLY, CDR2 FYNNEI. The CDR3 spans 14 residues. Deletions cut 4 bases from V and 1 base from J, with 10 bases between. The whole variable domain, remainder taken from reference TRBV2 and TRBJ1-1, is EPEVTQTPSHQVTQMGQEVILRCVPISNHLYFYWYRQILGQKVEFLVSFYNNEISEKSEIFDDQFSVERPDGSNFTLKIRSTKLEDSAMYFCASSGLQRNTEAFFGQGTRLTVV.

The chain joins TRBV3-1 (or the pseudogene TRBV3-2) to TRBJ2-1; 10 bases line up with TRBD1. The V gene's germline CDR1 is LGHDT and CDR2 YNNKEL (reference sequence). V trimming: 0 bases; J trimming: 9 bases; junction bases outside the gene matches: 14. The CDR3 length is 18 residues. The CDR3: CASSQDPPDRGIAGEQFF. In nucleotides, the CDR3 is TGTGCCAGCAGCCAAGACCCCCCGGACAGGGGGATAGCAGGTGAGCAGTTCTTC.

This sequence joins TRBV5-4 and TRBJ2-3; weak D call: TRBD2 (6 bases). The CDR3 spans 17 residues. Germline loops: CDR1 SGHNT, CDR2 YYREEE (reference sequence). V dropped 3 bases and J dropped 1 base, with 18 bases sitting between them. The CDR3 sequence is CASSSPQLSGRTDTQYF. The CDR3 nucleotides are TGTGCCAGCAGCTCCCCTCAGTTGAGCGGGCGCACAGATACGCAGTATTTT.

V is TRBV25-1 and J is TRBJ2-3; 8 nucleotides line up with TRBD1. Germline lookup yields CDR1 MGHDK and CDR2 SYGVNS. The CDR3 has 16 amino acids. J gave up 1 base and V 3 bases, and 6 bases lay outside the gene matches. This CDR3 reads CASSDPGGAGTDTQYF. The CDR3 nucleotides read TGTGCCAGCAGTGACCCAGGGGGCGCGGGCACAGATACGCAGTATTTT.

The chain uses TRBV24-1 and TRBJ2-3; no clear D. The CDR3 extends over 13 amino acids. Deletions cut 9 bases from V and 1 base from J, with 10 bases between. CDR1 is KGHDR and CDR2 is SFDVKD in the germline V gene. CDR3 nucleotide sequence: TGTGCCACCGCCGGCGGCGGCACAGATACGCAGTATTTT. It is translated as CATAGGGTDTQYF.

This clone was detected only a few times. The chain is built from TRBV30 and TRBJ1-4, with 7 bases that match TRBD1. The CDR3 spans 15 residues. Germline CDR1 is GTSNPN and CDR2 is SVGIG (reference sequence). V lost 3 bases and J lost 3; bases outside the gene matches: 7. The CDR3 here is CAWRRDSWANEKLFF. As DNA, the CDR3 is TGTGCCTGGAGAAGGGACAGTTGGGCTAATGAAAAACTGTTTTTT.

This clone was counted once. The rearrangement links TRBV5-1 to TRBJ2-1; 12 bases line up with TRBD2. The germline gives CDR1 SGHRS, CDR2 YFSETQ. With 0 bases clipped from V and 10 bases from J, the junction kept 11 bases outside the gene matches. CDR3 size: 17 residues. The CDR3 sequence: CASSLELAGGPSGEQFF. CDR3 sequence (DNA): TGCGCCAGCAGCTTGGAGCTAGCGGGAGGGCCGAGTGGGGAGCAGTTCTTC.

The V and J genes are TRBV5-6 and TRBJ1-1, with TRBD1 identical over 8 bases. CDR3 length equals 15 residues. J lost 1 base, V lost 2 bases, and 4 bases had no gene match. Germline-derived CDR1 and CDR2 are SGHDT and YYEEEE. CDR3 region: CASSFRDRPNTEAFF. In nucleotides, the CDR3 is TGTGCCAGCAGCTTTAGGGACAGGCCGAACACTGAAGCTTTCTTT.